These T cell receptor beta chains were read from a single sample in a study of cytomegalovirus exposure and HLA in healthy donors. Sequencing was performed with immunoSEQ multiplex PCR; in TCRdb, only in-frame clones are kept and a portion is missing. The table lists approximately 250,000 clones, 70% to 90% of them singletons. Sequencing was performed on PBMCs. The receptors were sampled from a girl aged 2-9 years in good health and CMV-seronegative. The CDR3 runs from the conserved cysteine through the conserved F or W. The D gene is left open where the match is weak. Only some rows state a clone size, as once, few, many or a class for expanded clones.

d_call	v_call	cdr3_length	j_call	clone_size	cdr3_aa	cdr3_nt
TRBD1	TRBV30	15	TRBJ1-5	once	CAWNLERTGNQPQHF	TGTGCCTGGAACCTAGAACGGACAGGGAATCAGCCCCAGCATTTT
-	TRBV30	15	TRBJ2-3	-	CAWSVTGLITDTQYF	TGTGCCTGGAGTGTAACTGGGCTGATCACAGATACGCAGTATTTT
TRBD2	TRBV15	18	TRBJ2-3	-	CATSRPGLGIFRTDTQYF	TGTGCCACCAGCAGGCCGGGACTAGGAATCTTTCGCACAGATACGCAGTATTTT
-	TRBV5-1	13	TRBJ1-1	-	CASSFRRDTEAFF	TGCGCCAGCAGCTTTCGTCGTGACACTGAAGCTTTCTTT
TRBD1	TRBV5-1	12	TRBJ1-1	-	CASSLYRGVAFF	TGCGCCAGCAGCCTGTACAGGGGCGTAGCTTTCTTT
TRBD2	TRBV11-2	15	TRBJ2-1	-	CASSLELAGHNEQFF	TGTGCCAGCAGCTTAGAACTAGCGGGCCACAATGAGCAGTTCTTC
-	TRBV6-5	8	TRBJ1-1	-	CASREAFF	TGTGCCAGCCGTGAAGCTTTCTTT
TRBD2	TRBV2	14	TRBJ2-5	-	CASSDSGGWETQYF	TGTGCCAGCAGTGATTCCGGGGGGTGGGAGACCCAGTACTTC
-	TRBV5-1	14	TRBJ2-5	-	CASSLDRIQETQYF	TGCGCCAGCAGCTTGGACAGGATCCAAGAGACCCAGTACTTC
-	TRBV9	13	TRBJ2-1	-	CASSARSYNEQFF	TGTGCCAGCAGCGCCCGCTCCTACAATGAGCAGTTCTTC
-	TRBV23-1	15	TRBJ2-1	-	CASSQWRYRVDEQFF	TGCGCCAGCAGTCAATGGCGTTACAGGGTCGATGAGCAGTTCTTC
TRBD1	TRBV6-1	16	TRBJ2-7	once	CASSVPTGQGRNEQYF	TGTGCCAGCAGTGTCCCGACGGGACAGGGTCGCAACGAGCAGTACTTC
-	TRBV21-1	16	TRBJ2-1	-	CASSKVGREIFNEQFF	TGTGCCAGCAGCAAAGTAGGGCGGGAGATTTTCAATGAGCAGTTCTTC
-	TRBV6-1	15	TRBJ2-7	-	CASVVRVDGIYEQYF	TGTGCCAGCGTGGTGAGGGTGGACGGAATATACGAGCAGTACTTC
-	TRBV10-1	14	TRBJ2-2	-	CASREAEEHGELFF	TGCGCCAGCAGAGAAGCGGAGGAGCACGGGGAGCTGTTTTTT
-	TRBV9	16	TRBJ1-2	-	CASSASTWGLNYGYTF	TGTGCCAGCAGCGCTTCCACCTGGGGCCTTAACTATGGCTACACCTTC
TRBD1	TRBV15	15	TRBJ2-1	-	CATSRVHPGQGEQFF	TGTGCCACCAGCAGAGTGCACCCGGGACAGGGAGAGCAGTTCTTC
-	TRBV30	14	TRBJ2-3	-	CAWSVPRSTDTQYF	TGTGCCTGGAGTGTCCCTCGGAGCACAGATACGCAGTATTTT
TRBD2	TRBV5-1	14	TRBJ2-3	-	CASRLSGGADTQYF	TGCGCCAGCAGACTAAGCGGGGGGGCAGATACGCAGTATTTT
-	TRBV5-4	13	TRBJ2-3	once	CASTGGSTDTQYF	TGTGCCAGCACTGGCGGATCCACAGATACGCAGTATTTT
-	TRBV7-3	15	TRBJ1-4	-	CASSLTGPPVEKLFF	TGTGCCAGCAGCTTAACGGGGCCTCCGGTTGAAAAACTGTTTTTT
TRBD1	TRBV4-1	13	TRBJ2-7	-	CASSLHRGREQYF	TGCGCCAGCAGCCTCCACAGGGGGCGCGAGCAGTACTTC
-	TRBV2	11	TRBJ2-5	-	CASSEQETQYF	TGTGCCAGCAGTGAGCAGGAGACCCAGTACTTC
TRBD1	TRBV7-9	17	TRBJ1-5	-	CSSSLVPGGDFNQPQHF	TGTTCCAGCAGCTTAGTGCCAGGGGGCGATTTCAATCAGCCCCAGCATTTT
-	TRBV6-1	11	TRBJ1-1	few	CASSTGRGAFF	TGTGCCAGCAGTACCGGGCGGGGGGCTTTCTTT
TRBD2	TRBV2	18	TRBJ2-6	-	CASSGRGLAGAGANVLTF	TGTGCCAGCAGTGGTAGGGGACTAGCGGGTGCTGGGGCCAACGTCCTGACTTTC
-	TRBV13	13	TRBJ2-1	-	CASSLLAYNEQFF	TGTGCCAGCAGCTTACTAGCGTACAATGAGCAGTTCTTC
-	TRBV19	12	TRBJ1-2	once	CASSPRVGGYTF	TGTGCCAGTAGTCCCAGGGTTGGTGGCTACACCTTC
-	TRBV5-6	15	TRBJ1-2	-	CASSLEAGFLYGYTF	TGTGCCAGCAGCTTGGAGGCCGGGTTTCTCTATGGCTACACCTTC
TRBD2	TRBV9	15	TRBJ2-1	-	CASSGGSGRVIEQFF	TGTGCCAGCAGCGGGGGTAGCGGGAGGGTGATTGAGCAGTTCTTC
-	TRBV6-6	15	TRBJ2-7	-	CASIARWTVPYEQYF	TGTGCCAGCATTGCCCGCTGGACAGTTCCCTACGAGCAGTACTTC
-	TRBV5-4	12	TRBJ2-7	-	CASSPTRGEQYF	TGTGCCAGCAGTCCGACTAGGGGCGAGCAGTACTTC
TRBD1	TRBV19	13	TRBJ1-6	-	CASTRTGDSPLHF	TGTGCCAGTACCCGGACAGGGGATTCACCCCTCCACTTT
-	TRBV5-6	19	TRBJ1-3	once	CASSWTLESSPWAGNTIYF	TGTGCCAGCAGCTGGACATTGGAATCCTCCCCTTGGGCTGGAAACACCATATATTTT
TRBD2	TRBV30	14	TRBJ2-3	-	CAWSPGLAADTQYF	TGTGCCTGGAGCCCGGGACTAGCGGCAGATACGCAGTATTTT
-	TRBV7-2	12	TRBJ2-7	-	CASSLVSYEQYF	TGTGCCAGCAGCTTAGTATCCTACGAGCAGTACTTC
TRBD2	TRBV15	18	TRBJ2-7	-	CATSRSLWTSGSIYEQYF	TGTGCCACCAGCAGGTCCTTGTGGACTAGCGGGAGTATCTACGAGCAGTACTTC
-	TRBV29-1	13	TRBJ1-2	-	CSVEDLGVGGYTF	TGCAGCGTTGAAGATCTCGGGGTTGGTGGCTACACCTTC
TRBD2	TRBV5-1	14	TRBJ2-1	-	CASSLEAGGPGQFF	TGCGCCAGCAGCTTGGAGGCGGGGGGGCCTGGGCAGTTCTTC
-	TRBV6-5	10	TRBJ2-1	-	CASSPGHQFF	TGTGCCAGCAGCCCGGGACACCAGTTCTTC
-	TRBV30	11	TRBJ2-1	-	CAWSQGDEQFF	TGTGCCTGGAGTCAGGGCGATGAGCAGTTCTTC
-	TRBV11-2	13	TRBJ1-6	once	CASSFDRNSPLHF	TGTGCCAGCAGCTTTGACAGGAATTCACCCCTCCACTTT
-	TRBV10-3	13	TRBJ1-2	-	CAISESVSRGYTF	TGTGCCATCAGTGAGTCCGTGTCTCGTGGCTACACCTTC
TRBD1	TRBV7-9	15	TRBJ2-7	few	CASSFGTGLARDYGF	TGTGCCAGCAGCTTCGGGACAGGGCTGGCGAGGGACTATGGCTTC
-	TRBV7-9	14	TRBJ2-7	-	CASSLDLGWYEQYF	TGTGCCAGCAGCTTAGATCTCGGGTGGTACGAGCAGTACTTC